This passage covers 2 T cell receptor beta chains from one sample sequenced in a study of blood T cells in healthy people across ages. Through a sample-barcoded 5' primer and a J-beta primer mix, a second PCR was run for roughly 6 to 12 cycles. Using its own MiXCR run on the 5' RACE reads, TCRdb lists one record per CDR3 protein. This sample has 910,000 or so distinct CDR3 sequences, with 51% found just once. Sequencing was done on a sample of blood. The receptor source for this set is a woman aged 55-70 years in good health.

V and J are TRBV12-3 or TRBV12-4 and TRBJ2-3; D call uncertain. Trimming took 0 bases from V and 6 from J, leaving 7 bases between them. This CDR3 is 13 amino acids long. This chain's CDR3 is CASSLASWDTQYF. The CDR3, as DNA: TGTGCCAGCAGTTTAGCAAGCTGGGATACGCAGTATTTT.

The CDR3 here is CASSLTGEYEQYF. The CDR3 DNA is TGTGCCAGCAGTTTGACAGGGGAATACGAGCAGTACTTC. V usage is TRBV27 and J usage is TRBJ2-7, with 8 bases identical to TRBD1. CDR1 MNHEY and CDR2 SMNVEV come from the germline V gene (reference sequence). CDR3 size: 13 residues. With 3 bases clipped from V and 4 bases from J, the junction kept 2 bases outside the gene matches.